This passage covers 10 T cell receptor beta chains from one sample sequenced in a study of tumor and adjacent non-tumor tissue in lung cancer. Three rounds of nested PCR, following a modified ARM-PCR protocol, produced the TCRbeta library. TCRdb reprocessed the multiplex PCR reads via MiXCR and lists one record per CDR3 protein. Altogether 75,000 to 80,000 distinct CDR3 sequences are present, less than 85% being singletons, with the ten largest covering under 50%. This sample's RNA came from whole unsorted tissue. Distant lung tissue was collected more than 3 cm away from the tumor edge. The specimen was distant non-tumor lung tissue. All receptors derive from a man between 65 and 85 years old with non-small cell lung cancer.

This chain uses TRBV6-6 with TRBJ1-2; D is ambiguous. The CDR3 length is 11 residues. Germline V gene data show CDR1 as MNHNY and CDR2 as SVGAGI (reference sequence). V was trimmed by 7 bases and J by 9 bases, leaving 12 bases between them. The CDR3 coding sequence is TGTGCCAGCACGAAGCCTTTTCGCTACACCTTC. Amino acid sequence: CASTKPFRYTF.

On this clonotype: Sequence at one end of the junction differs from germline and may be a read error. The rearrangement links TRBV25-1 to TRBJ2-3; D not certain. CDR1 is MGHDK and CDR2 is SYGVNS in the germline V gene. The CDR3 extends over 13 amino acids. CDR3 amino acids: CAISEWITDTQYF. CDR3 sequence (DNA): TGTGCCATCAGTGAATGGATCACAGATACTCAGTATTTT.

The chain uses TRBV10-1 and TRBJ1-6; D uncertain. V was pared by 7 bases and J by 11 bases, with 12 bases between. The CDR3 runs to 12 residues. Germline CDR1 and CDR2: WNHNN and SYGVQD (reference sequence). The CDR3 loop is CASNSGNPPLHF. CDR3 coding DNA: TGCGCCAGCAATTCTGGGAATCCACCCCTCCACTTT.

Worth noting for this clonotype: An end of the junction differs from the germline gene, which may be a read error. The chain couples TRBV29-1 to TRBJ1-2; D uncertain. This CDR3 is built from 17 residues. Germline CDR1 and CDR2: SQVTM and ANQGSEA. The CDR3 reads CSIISTGANGGSYVYTF. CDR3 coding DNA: TGCAGCATAATTTCCACGGGAGCCAATGGAGGTAGCTATGTCTACACCTTC.

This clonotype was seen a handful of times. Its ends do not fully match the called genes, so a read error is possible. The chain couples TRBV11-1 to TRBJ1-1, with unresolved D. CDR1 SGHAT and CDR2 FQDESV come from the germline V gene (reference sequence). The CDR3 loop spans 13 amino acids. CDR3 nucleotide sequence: TGTGCCAGCAGCTTTAGGATGAACAATGAAGCTTTCTTT. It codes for CASSFRMNNEAFF. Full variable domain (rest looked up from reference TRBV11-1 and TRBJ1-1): EAEVAQSPRYKITEKSQAVAFWCDPISGHATLYWYRQILGQGPELLVQFQDESVVDDSQLPKDRFSAERLKGVDSTLKIQPAELGDSAMYLCASSFRMNNEAFFGQGTRLTVV.

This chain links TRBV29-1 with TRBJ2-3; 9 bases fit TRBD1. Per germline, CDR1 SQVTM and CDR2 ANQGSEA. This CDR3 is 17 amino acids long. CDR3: CRLLPYATGGDTDTQYF. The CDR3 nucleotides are TGCAGATTACTTCCATATGCGACAGGGGGGGACACAGATACGCAGTATTTT.

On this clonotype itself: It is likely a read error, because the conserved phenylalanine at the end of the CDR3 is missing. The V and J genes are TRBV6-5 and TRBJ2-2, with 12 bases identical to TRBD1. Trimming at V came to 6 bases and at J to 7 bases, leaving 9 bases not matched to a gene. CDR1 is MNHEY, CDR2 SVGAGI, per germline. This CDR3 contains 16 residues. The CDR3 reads CASRRGQGAFGGELFL. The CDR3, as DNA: TGTGCCAGCAGACGGGGACAGGGGGCGTTCGGCGGGGAGCTGTTTTTA.

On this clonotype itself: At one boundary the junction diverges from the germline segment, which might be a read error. Here the CDR3 reads CASSGLAGVVGTKYF. The CDR3 coding sequence is TGTGCCAGCAGCGGGCTAGCGGGAGTAGTGGGGACCAAGTACTTC. The chain links TRBV12-3 or TRBV12-4 to TRBJ2-5; the match to TRBD2 covers 10 bases. The length of the CDR3 is 15 residues.

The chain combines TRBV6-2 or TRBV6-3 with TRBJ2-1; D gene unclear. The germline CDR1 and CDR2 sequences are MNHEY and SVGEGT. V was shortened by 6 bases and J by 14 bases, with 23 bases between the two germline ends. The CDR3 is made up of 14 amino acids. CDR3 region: CASRYGQEYNEEFF. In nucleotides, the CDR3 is TGTGCCAGCAGATACGGTCAGGAGTACAACGAGGAGTTCTTC.

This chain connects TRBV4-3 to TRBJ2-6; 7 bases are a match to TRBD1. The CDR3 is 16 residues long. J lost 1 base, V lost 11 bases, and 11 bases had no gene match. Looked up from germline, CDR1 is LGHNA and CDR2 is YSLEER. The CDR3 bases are TGCGCCGGCAACCCCTCACAGGGGTCTGGGGCCAACGTCCTGACTTTC. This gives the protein CAGNPSQGSGANVLTF.